This is a list of T cell receptor beta chains from one sample in a study of blood T cells in healthy people across ages. Each CDR3 protein gets one entry after TCRdb re-called the 5' RACE reads with MiXCR. The sample lists 1.5 million to 2 million distinct CDR3 sequences; about 50% were seen once. The sequenced material came from blood. These receptors came from a woman between 40 and 55 years old in good health. CDR3s include the opening cysteine and the closing phenylalanine or tryptophan. The D gene is left open where the match is weak. Clone sizes are given selectively: once, few, many, or a class where the clone is expanded.

J gene,V gene,D gene,clone size,CDR3 DNA,CDR3 protein
TRBJ1-2,TRBV5-5,-,-,TGTGCCAGCAGCTTAAGCCCTAATGCTAACTATGGCTACACCTTC,CASSLSPNANYGYTF
TRBJ2-1,TRBV20-1,TRBD2,once,TGCAGTGCTAGAGATCCGCTAGCGGGGGTCAATGAGCAGTTCTTC,CSARDPLAGVNEQFF
TRBJ2-7,TRBV7-2,-,once,TGTGCCAGCAGCGCCCCTCCGGGGTTATACGAGCAGTACTTC,CASSAPPGLYEQYF
TRBJ2-1,TRBV6-6,TRBD1,once,TGTGCCAGCACTGGGACAGGGCGGGGTGAGCAGTTCTTC,CASTGTGRGEQFF
TRBJ2-5,TRBV12-3/TRBV12-4,-,few,TGTGCCAGCAGTTTAGGGACACCGAAACTAGAAGAGACCCAGTACTTC,CASSLGTPKLEETQYF
TRBJ1-5,TRBV12-3/TRBV12-4,-,-,TGTGCCAGCAGGGAGAAAGTTAGCAAGCAGCCCCAGCATTTT,CASREKVSKQPQHF
TRBJ1-2,TRBV2,-,few,TGTGCCAGCAGTGCCGGGGGGCAGATCTATGGCTACACCTTC,CASSAGGQIYGYTF
TRBJ2-3,TRBV5-1,-,few,TGCGCCAGCAGCTTGTCCTCAGGGACCTCCGAGCAGTATTTT,CASSLSSGTSEQYF
TRBJ2-5,TRBV28,-,-,TGTGCCAGCAGTTTGATGGGGGAAGTTCAGGCCCAGTACTTC,CASSLMGEVQAQYF
TRBJ2-1,TRBV3-1,-,-,TGTGCCAGCAGCCAAGCAGGGCTTGAGCAGTTCTTC,CASSQAGLEQFF
TRBJ2-5,TRBV7-3,-,few,TGTGCCAGCAGCTTAGAGGGGGGGGCCCGCGAGACCCAGTACTTC,CASSLEGGARETQYF
TRBJ2-5,TRBV5-1,-,-,TGCGCCAGCTGGAGGGCAGGGCCCGGAGAGACCCAGTACTTC,CASWRAGPGETQYF
TRBJ1-5,TRBV7-2,-,-,TGTGCCAGCAGCTTAGTCGGACGGCCCAATCAGCCCCAGCATTTT,CASSLVGRPNQPQHF
TRBJ2-1,TRBV20-1,TRBD1,-,TGCAGTAACACCGGGACAGGGTCCACCAATGAGCAGTTCTTC,CSNTGTGSTNEQFF
TRBJ1-1,TRBV4-1,-,-,TGCGCCAGCAGTCTTGACGTAGGACAAGAAGCTTTCTTT,CASSLDVGQEAFF
TRBJ1-2,TRBV4-3,-,once,TGCGCCAGCAGCCAAGAAGGACATCTTGGGGTTTCTGGCTACACCTTC,CASSQEGHLGVSGYTF
TRBJ2-7,TRBV21-1,-,few,TGTGCCAGCAACATTACAGGGGACGAGCAGTACTTC,CASNITGDEQYF
TRBJ2-3,TRBV5-5,-,-,TGTGCCAGCAGCTTGGTCGGGGACTCAGATACGCAGTATTTT,CASSLVGDSDTQYF
TRBJ2-5,TRBV7-2,-,few,TGTGCCAGCAGCTTAGCGCTCGGCAGGGGACAAGAGACCCAGTACTTC,CASSLALGRGQETQYF
TRBJ2-7,TRBV29-1,-,-,TGCAGCGTTGAAGATGGGTACAGGGACGGCGAGCAGTACTTC,CSVEDGYRDGEQYF
TRBJ2-7,TRBV6-5,-,few,TGTGCCAGCAGTTCGGGGCGGCAGGCTAACGAGCAGTACTTC,CASSSGRQANEQYF
TRBJ2-1,TRBV20-1,TRBD1,-,TGCAGCGCCCGGGACAGAATCTACGAGCAGTTCTTC,CSARDRIYEQFF
TRBJ2-3,TRBV6-2/TRBV6-3,-,few,TGTGCCAGCAGTTACGCCGGCCGCACAGATACGCAGTATTTT,CASSYAGRTDTQYF
TRBJ2-7,TRBV7-2,-,-,TGTGCCAGCAGCCCTCCCCTGAGCAGGGCTGGTGGCTACGAGCAGTACTTC,CASSPPLSRAGGYEQYF
TRBJ1-4,TRBV20-1,-,few,TGCAGTGGGGTAGAGAGACGGAATGAAAAACTGTTTTTT,CSGVERRNEKLFF
TRBJ2-7,TRBV14,-,once,TGTGCCAGCAGCCGTTACAGGGCGTACAATGAGCAGTACTTC,CASSRYRAYNEQYF
TRBJ2-1,TRBV29-1,TRBD2,-,TGCAGCGTCCTCTCCGCGACTAGCGTATCCTACAATGAGCAGTTCTTC,CSVLSATSVSYNEQFF
TRBJ2-3,TRBV6-4,TRBD2,-,TGTGCCAGCAGTGACGGAGCGGGGATTAGCACAGATACGCAGTATTTT,CASSDGAGISTDTQYF
TRBJ2-5,TRBV18,-,-,TGTGCCAGCTCACCATGGGAGCAAGGGACCCAGTACTTC,CASSPWEQGTQYF
TRBJ1-2,TRBV11-2,TRBD1,-,TGTGCCAGCAGCCCACGGGACAGTTCTACTGGTGGCTACACCTTC,CASSPRDSSTGGYTF
TRBJ2-3,TRBV11-2,-,-,TGTGCCAGCAGCCTACCATCGGGGACGCCCACAGATACGCAGTATTTT,CASSLPSGTPTDTQYF
TRBJ2-1,TRBV6-2/TRBV6-3,-,-,TGTGCCAGCACCGACACGACACGGGAGCAGTTCTTC,CASTDTTREQFF
TRBJ2-1,TRBV2,TRBD2,once,TGTGCCAGCAGCGGACTAGCGGGGGACCAAGAGACCCAGTTCTTC,CASSGLAGDQETQFF
TRBJ2-1,TRBV7-7,TRBD1,few,TGTGCTAGCAGCTTAGCCCCGGGACAGGGCCCCAATGAGCAGTTCTTC,CASSLAPGQGPNEQFF
TRBJ2-1,TRBV28,-,-,TGTGCCAGCAGTTCCCCCAAACTTCAGGGATGGGTCTACAATGAGCAGTTCTTC,CASSSPKLQGWVYNEQFF
TRBJ2-3,TRBV20-1,-,few,TGCAGTGCTAAAGACAACCGAAGGAGCACAGATACGCAGTATTTT,CSAKDNRRSTDTQYF
TRBJ1-2,TRBV7-2,-,-,TGTGCCAGCAGCTTAGGGGCGGGGCGCCGTCATGGCTACACCTTC,CASSLGAGRRHGYTF
TRBJ2-4,TRBV7-2,-,-,TGTGCCAGCAGCTCCCAGGGTAACCTAGCCAAAAACATTCAGTACTTC,CASSSQGNLAKNIQYF
TRBJ2-7,TRBV12-3/TRBV12-4,-,few,TGTGCCAGCAGCCTACGGGCTATCTACGAGCAGTACTTC,CASSLRAIYEQYF
TRBJ2-3,TRBV11-2,TRBD1,-,TGTGCCAGCAGCTTAACCGGGACAGGGAGCCCAGATACGCAGTATTTT,CASSLTGTGSPDTQYF
TRBJ2-3,TRBV29-1,-,few,TGCAGCTCCAGAGGGTTATATACCGATACGCAGTATTTT,CSSRGLYTDTQYF
TRBJ1-1,TRBV29-1,-,once,TGCAGCGGAGGGGTTCCTGAAGCTTTCTTT,CSGGVPEAFF
TRBJ2-5,TRBV20-1,TRBD2,-,TGCAGTGCTAGGCCTCGGGTCCGGGGGGGAATACAAGAGACCCAGTACTTC,CSARPRVRGGIQETQYF
TRBJ2-2,TRBV7-3,-,once,TGTGCCAGCAGCCCACCGGGGGCTGGGGAGCTGTTTTTT,CASSPPGAGELFF
TRBJ1-2,TRBV5-1,TRBD1,-,TGCGCCAGCAGCAAAGCCGGGACAGGGGTTGGCTACACCTTC,CASSKAGTGVGYTF
TRBJ2-3,TRBV12-3/TRBV12-4,-,few,TGTGCCAGCACCACGGACACAGATACGCAGTATTTT,CASTTDTDTQYF
TRBJ2-3,TRBV12-3/TRBV12-4,-,-,TGTGCCAGCAGTGGCGGGACCGGGACAGAACTCGGATTGGGCACAGATACGCAGTATTTT,CASSGGTGTELGLGTDTQYF
TRBJ2-7,TRBV4-3,-,-,TGCACCAGCAGCCAAGAAATCGACAGACCCTACGAGCAGTACTTC,CTSSQEIDRPYEQYF